This TCR beta chain was sequenced during a study of Tregs in tolerant kidney transplant recipients. Thawed PBMCs were FACS-sorted into unstimulated CD4+CD25+CD127- regulatory T cells, CD4+CD25- non-regulatory cells, CD4 and CD8 cells. This clone was observed once. The germline V gene has CDR1 LNHDA and CDR2 SQIVND (reference sequence). With 5 bases removed from V and 6 bases from J, the gap between germline ends came to 13 bases. The CDR3 length is 14 residues. TCRdb's table, derived via immunoSEQ multiplex PCR, lists solely in-frame clones and lacks some. This sample has about 83,000 clones, with nearly 98% found just once.

This clonotype originated in a human donor who received a combined kidney and bone marrow transplant. The chain couples TRBV19 to TRBJ2-2, with D possibly TRBD1 on 6 matching bases. Here the sequenced sample was CD4+ T cells from blood, taken before the transplant. Here the CDR3 reads CASSVNQGSGELFF. The CDR3 DNA is TGTGCCAGTAGTGTAAACCAGGGGTCCGGGGAGCTGTTTTTT.